The clone carrying this T cell receptor beta chain has only a few counts. TCRdb reassembled clones from the PCR reads with MiXCR. The sample carries 25,000 to 30,000 clones, under 30% recorded once. Germline V lookup: CDR1 SGHRS, CDR2 YFSETQ. CDR3 size: 16 residues. V was cut by 1 base and J by 7 bases, with 20 bases left in between. This record comes from a study of metastatic and nonmetastatic thyroid tumors. All patients were treatment-naive before thyroid surgery. The source is a female donor with papillary thyroid cancer or a benign thyroid nodule (not recorded which). Some clones in this sample may be carry-over from other donors' samples. The chain is built from TRBV5-1 and TRBJ1-1; D might be TRBD1 (6 bases). The specimen was blood. As DNA, the CDR3 is TGCGCCAGCAGCTTGAATATGAGATCCAGGGGCTATGAAGCTTTCTTT. Protein sequence: CASSLNMRSRGYEAFF.